Below, 14 T cell receptor beta chains from the same sample are listed, as sequenced in a study of blood T cell repertoires in COVID-19. Assay used: immunoSEQ multiplex PCR; TCRdb lists only in-frame clones, some missing. Of about 160,000 clones listed, 70% to 85% were seen once; the top ten hold 22%. The sample taken for sequencing was peripheral blood. All receptors derive from a woman at least 80 years old with acute or convalescent COVID-19.

V usage is TRBV7-2 and J usage is TRBJ2-7; TRBD2 aligns across 11 bases. The CDR3 has 15 amino acids. Germline loops: CDR1 SGHTA, CDR2 FQGNSA. Trimming took 5 bases from V and 2 from J; bases not matched to a gene: 5. CDR3 in DNA: TGTGCCAGCAGCCTGCTAGCGGGAGGTGCCTACGAGCAGTACTTC. Encoded protein: CASSLLAGGAYEQYF.

J is TRBJ2-7 and V is TRBV29-1; 10 nucleotides align to TRBD2. V shed 2 bases, J shed 3 bases, and the junction held 4 bases outside the gene matches. The V gene's germline CDR1 is SQVTM and CDR2 ANQGSEA. The CDR3 is 14 amino acids. DNA for the CDR3: TGCAGCGTTGAAACTAGCGGGATACACTACGAGCAGTACTTC. Its protein product is CSVETSGIHYEQYF.

The gene calls are TRBV5-1 and TRBJ2-5; D perhaps matches TRBD2 (5 bases). V was cut by 4 bases and J by 0 bases, with 19 bases left in between. This CDR3 contains 17 residues. Germline V lookup: CDR1 SGHRS, CDR2 YFSETQ. The DNA for the CDR3 is TGCGCCAGCAGCCTAGGGATGAGCGGAGCTTACCAAGAGACCCAGTACTTC. Its protein product is CASSLGMSGAYQETQYF.

The CDR3 coding sequence is TGTGCCAGCAGTGTACTAGCGGCAACCTCCTACGAGCAGTACTTC. Protein product: CASSVLAATSYEQYF. J is TRBJ2-7 and V is TRBV2; 8 bases map to TRBD2. The ends lost 4 bases at V and 0 bases at J; junction bases unmatched: 5. Germline V gives CDR1 SNHLY, CDR2 FYNNEI. This CDR3 has 15 residues.

V and J are TRBV9 and TRBJ2-5; 7 nucleotides agree with TRBD2. The CDR3 covers 14 residues. The V and J ends lost 3 bases and 2 bases, in that order; junction bases with no gene match: 4. Germline-derived CDR1 and CDR2 are SGDLS and YYNGEE. CDR3 sequence (DNA): TGTGCCAGCAGCGCGACTAGCCGGCAAGAGACCCAGTACTTC. Its protein is CASSATSRQETQYF.

V and J are TRBV12-5 and TRBJ2-1, with 8 nucleotides matching TRBD2. The germline V gene has CDR1 LGHNT and CDR2 FRNRAP. Trimming at V came to 1 base and at J to 8 bases, leaving 4 bases not matched to a gene. The CDR3 runs 14 residues. The CDR3 DNA is TGTGCTAGTGGTTTGGCTAGCGGGCGAGATGAGCAGTTCTTC. Translating it yields CASGLASGRDEQFF.

This chain uses TRBV7-9 with TRBJ2-1, with D possibly TRBD2 on 5 matching bases. This CDR3 has 12 amino acids. Between the trimmed V and J ends, which lost 2 bases and 7 bases, there was a span of 6 bases. The germline gives CDR1 SEHNR, CDR2 FQNEAQ (reference sequence). The CDR3 spells CASSLPGNEQFF. The DNA for the CDR3 is TGTGCCAGCAGCTTACCGGGAAATGAGCAGTTCTTC.

The rearrangement joins TRBV15 to TRBJ2-1, with D perhaps matching TRBD2 (6 bases). Germline lookup yields CDR1 LNHNV and CDR2 YYDKDF (reference sequence). The CDR3 extends over 15 amino acids. The ends were cut back, 1 base at V and 8 bases at J, with 15 bases in the middle. For the CDR3, the DNA is TGTGCCACCAGCAGAGGCGGGACTGCCCGGGATGAGCAGTTCTTC. Protein: CATSRGGTARDEQFF.

The table lists this clone with a few counts. The rearrangement uses TRBV11-3 and TRBJ2-7; tentatively, D is TRBD1 (6 bases). V lost 4 bases and J lost 6, with 19 bases in between. Looked up from germline, CDR1 is SGHNT and CDR2 is YENEEA. The CDR3 is 15 residues long. The CDR3 region has the DNA TGTGCCAGCAGCTCGGACCCCCACAGGGATGGCGAGCAGTACTTC. Amino acids: CASSSDPHRDGEQYF.

A single count supports this clone. The V gene is TRBV18, the J gene TRBJ2-2, with 10 positions matching TRBD1. The CDR3 runs to 16 residues. Germline V gene data show CDR1 as KGHSH and CDR2 as LQKENI. The J segment lost 4 bases and the V segment lost 1 base, leaving 3 bases of the junction unmatched. CDR3 DNA: TGTGCCAGCTCACCACAGGGGACAGGGGTCACCGGGGAGCTGTTTTTT. This translates into CASSPQGTGVTGELFF.

The chain uses TRBV19 and TRBJ1-5; 8 bases are a match to TRBD1. The V segment lost 5 bases and the J segment 4 bases; nucleotides outside the gene matches: 7. The CDR3 runs to 15 residues. The V gene's germline CDR1 is LNHDA and CDR2 SQIVND (reference sequence). CDR3 DNA: TGTGCCAGTAGTCTCACAGGGGGTGGAAATCAGCCCCAGCATTTT. Translation gives CASSLTGGGNQPQHF.

This rearrangement joins TRBV6-5 to TRBJ2-5, with D perhaps matching TRBD1 (9 bases). Germline-derived CDR1 and CDR2 are MNHEY and SVGAGI. V shed 6 bases and J shed 2 bases, with 16 bases lying between them. The CDR3 totals 15 residues. CDR3 DNA: TGTGCCAGCAGACATAGCGGGACAGGGCAAGAGACCCAGTACTTC. The encoded protein is CASRHSGTGQETQYF.

J is TRBJ2-2 and V is TRBV5-1; 9 positions agree with TRBD1. The ends lost 4 bases at V and 5 bases at J; junction bases unmatched: 6. Germline V CDR1 and CDR2: SGHRS, YFSETQ. This CDR3 is 15 amino acids long. As DNA, the CDR3 is TGCGCCAGCAGCCAACGGACAGGGGATACCGGGGAGCTGTTTTTT. It translates to CASSQRTGDTGELFF. Supplemented by reference TRBV5-1 and TRBJ2-2, the full variable domain reads KAGVTQTPRYLIKTRGQQVTLSCSPISGHRSVSWYQQTPGQGLQFLFEYFSETQRNKGNFPGRFSGRQFSNSRSEMNVSTLELGDSALYLCASSQRTGDTGELFFGEGSRLTVL.

This chain connects TRBV2 to TRBJ2-7; the match to TRBD2 covers 13 bases. CDR3 length: 18 amino acids. V shed 1 base and J 9 bases; nucleotides not matched to a gene: 15. Germline loops: CDR1 SNHLY, CDR2 FYNNEI. The CDR3 is CASSEGRSPGLAGRGQYF. CDR3 nucleotide sequence: TGTGCCAGCAGTGAAGGGAGGTCACCGGGACTAGCGGGACGTGGGCAGTACTTC.